The 16 T cell receptor beta chains below come from one sample, sequenced in a study of blood T cell repertoires in COVID-19. The data were produced by immunoSEQ multiplex PCR, yet TCRdb's version contains in-frame clones alone and is incomplete. Of a few hundred thousand clones listed, around three quarters are singletons. The specimen sequenced was peripheral blood. These receptors all stem from a woman between 65 and 79 years old with acute or convalescent COVID-19.

This chain links TRBV30 with TRBJ2-1, with TRBD1 identical over 8 bases. The trim removed 5 bases at V and 4 bases at J, leaving 7 bases unmatched. The CDR3 contains 14 residues. Germline-derived CDR1 and CDR2 are GTSNPN and SVGIG (reference sequence). DNA of the CDR3: TGTGCCTGGGAAACAGGGGGTCCTTACAATGAGCAGTTCTTC. It specifies CAWETGGPYNEQFF.

The chain employs TRBV11-1 and TRBJ2-2; 9 bases are a match to TRBD2. Germline V gene data show CDR1 as SGHAT and CDR2 as FQDESV (reference sequence). Trimming took 7 bases from V and 7 from J; bases not matched to a gene: 10. The CDR3 contains 15 residues. CDR3 amino acids: CASTFLAGTNGELFF. CDR3 DNA: TGTGCCAGCACTTTCCTAGCGGGGACGAACGGGGAGCTGTTTTTT. Based on the CDR3 plus reference TRBV11-1 and TRBJ2-2, the full variable domain is EAEVAQSPRYKITEKSQAVAFWCDPISGHATLYWYRQILGQGPELLVQFQDESVVDDSQLPKDRFSAERLKGVDSTLKIQPAELGDSAMYLCASTFLAGTNGELFFGEGSRLTVL.

The V gene is TRBV5-1, the J gene TRBJ2-1; 7 nucleotides match TRBD1. Germline loops: CDR1 SGHRS, CDR2 YFSETQ. Trimming removed 4 bases from V and 0 bases from J; junction bases left unmatched: 7. The length of the CDR3 is 16 residues. The CDR3 DNA reads TGCGCCAGCAGCGGGACCGGGACAGCCTCCTACAATGAGCAGTTCTTC. Amino acids: CASSGTGTASYNEQFF. Based on the CDR3 plus reference TRBV5-1 and TRBJ2-1, the full variable domain is KAGVTQTPRYLIKTRGQQVTLSCSPISGHRSVSWYQQTPGQGLQFLFEYFSETQRNKGNFPGRFSGRQFSNSRSEMNVSTLELGDSALYLCASSGTGTASYNEQFFGPGTRLTVL.

The chain employs TRBV2 and TRBJ2-5; the D gene is possibly TRBD2 (7 bases). V lost 5 bases to trimming and J lost 4 bases, with 11 bases between them. This CDR3 has 13 amino acids. CDR1 is SNHLY, CDR2 FYNNEI, per germline. The CDR3 protein is CASSRGGRETQYF. The CDR3 nucleotides are TGTGCCAGCAGTAGGGGGGGACGAGAGACCCAGTACTTC.

This rearrangement joins TRBV11-3 to TRBJ2-3, with TRBD2 identical over 7 bases. CDR3 size: 17 residues. Germline lookup yields CDR1 SGHNT and CDR2 YENEEA. The V gene end was trimmed by 5 bases and the J gene end by 6 bases; junction bases not matched to a gene: 17. CDR3 protein: CASSPRAGGVGSDTQYF. Written as DNA, the CDR3 is TGTGCCAGCAGCCCACGGGCTGGGGGGGTAGGGTCGGATACGCAGTATTTT.

The rearrangement joins TRBV9 to TRBJ1-2, with 9 bases identical to TRBD1. The germline gives CDR1 SGDLS, CDR2 YYNGEE. V was clipped by 4 bases and J by 8 bases; unmatched bases: 15. This CDR3 contains 16 residues. CDR3 region: CASSPPNRDRVSGYTF. CDR3 DNA: TGTGCCAGCAGCCCTCCTAATAGGGACAGGGTCTCCGGCTACACCTTC.

Only a few counts were recorded for this clone. Additional DNA sequences in this sample encode the identical CDR3. The J gene is TRBJ1-2, the V gene TRBV9; perhaps TRBD1 as D (6 bases). V gave up 3 bases and J gave up 2 bases, with 11 bases separating them. CDR3 length equals 14 residues. Germline lookup yields CDR1 SGDLS and CDR2 YYNGEE. CDR3 residues: CASSASDRNYGYTF. In DNA, the CDR3 is TGTGCCAGCAGCGCCTCCGACAGGAACTATGGCTACACCTTC.

This sequence joins TRBV7-9 and TRBJ1-2, with TRBD1 as a possible D gene (5 bases). The germline V gene encodes CDR1 SEHNR and CDR2 FQNEAQ (reference sequence). There are 10 residues in the CDR3. The CDR3 here is CSWGDYGYTF. The CDR3 coding sequence is TGTTCTTGGGGGGACTATGGCTACACCTTC.

This chain links TRBV5-6 with TRBJ2-2; 10 bases match TRBD1. The CDR3 contains 15 residues. The germline CDR1 and CDR2 sequences are SGHDT and YYEEEE. The V and J ends lost 3 bases and 4 bases, in that order; junction bases with no gene match: 3. In DNA, the CDR3 is TGTGCCAGCAGCTGGGGGGACAGGGGCACCGGGGAGCTGTTTTTT. It yields the protein CASSWGDRGTGELFF.

This clone showed up just a few times. The chain couples TRBV7-8 to TRBJ2-5; possibly TRBD2 for D (6 bases). The CDR3 is 14 amino acids. V lost 4 bases, J lost 3 bases, and 12 bases lay in between. Germline assignment: CDR1 SGHVS and CDR2 FQNEAQ. CDR3 DNA sequence: TGTGCCAGCAGCTCGTTTAGCGGAGAAGAGACCCAGTACTTC. The encoded protein is CASSSFSGEETQYF.

The chain carries TRBV20-1 and TRBJ2-1; D remains ambiguous. Germline V gene sequence: CDR1 DFQATT, CDR2 SNEGSKA (reference sequence). The CDR3 has 10 residues. V lost 5 bases, J lost 9 bases, and 8 bases lay in between. The DNA of the CDR3 is TGCAGTGCTGCGGCCCCTGAGCAGTTCTTC. Translation gives CSAAAPEQFF.

The V and J genes are TRBV25-1 and TRBJ2-1, with 9 bases fitting TRBD2. Per the germline V gene, CDR1 is MGHDK and CDR2 is SYGVNS. V dropped 5 bases and J dropped 6; count of bases not matched to a gene: 8. This CDR3 contains 15 residues. The CDR3 DNA is TGTGCCAGCAGTTCAGTGAGCGGGGGGCGCAATGAGCAGTTCTTC. It specifies CASSSVSGGRNEQFF.

The V call is TRBV24-1, the J call TRBJ2-7; 7 positions match TRBD1. The CDR3 runs to 15 residues. Per germline, CDR1 KGHDR and CDR2 SFDVKD. Trimming at V came to 5 bases and at J to 9 bases, leaving 15 bases not matched to a gene. The CDR3 DNA reads TGTGCCACCAGTGCCCCCGAGGGGGCCCTACGAGGGCAGTACTTC. Encoded protein: CATSAPEGALRGQYF.

This sequence joins TRBV24-1 and TRBJ1-5; TRBD1 aligns across 8 bases. The ends lost 5 bases at V and 2 bases at J; junction bases unmatched: 4. This CDR3 is built from 15 residues. CDR1 and CDR2 (germline): KGHDR, SFDVKD. The CDR3 is CATSGGQGGNQPQHF. The DNA for the CDR3 is TGTGCCACCAGTGGAGGACAGGGAGGCAATCAGCCCCAGCATTTT.

The chain uses TRBV7-3 and TRBJ1-2, with 9 positions matching TRBD1. J gave up 5 bases and V 5 bases, and 6 bases lay outside the gene matches. The CDR3 spans 14 residues. The germline gives CDR1 SGHTA, CDR2 FQGTGA. CDR3 protein: CASSTSGTGYGYTF. The CDR3 DNA reads TGTGCCAGCAGCACCTCCGGGACAGGGTATGGCTACACCTTC.

V and J are TRBV5-3 and TRBJ2-2; 11 positions agree with TRBD2. TRBV5-3 is classed as an ORF, of uncertain function. Trimming at V came to 0 bases and at J to 3 bases, leaving 7 bases not matched to a gene. The CDR3 contains 18 residues. The DNA of the CDR3 is TGTGCCAGAAGCTTGGGGTTAGCGGGGGGGCCCCACACCGGGGAGCTGTTTTTT. Translated, it gives CARSLGLAGGPHTGELFF.